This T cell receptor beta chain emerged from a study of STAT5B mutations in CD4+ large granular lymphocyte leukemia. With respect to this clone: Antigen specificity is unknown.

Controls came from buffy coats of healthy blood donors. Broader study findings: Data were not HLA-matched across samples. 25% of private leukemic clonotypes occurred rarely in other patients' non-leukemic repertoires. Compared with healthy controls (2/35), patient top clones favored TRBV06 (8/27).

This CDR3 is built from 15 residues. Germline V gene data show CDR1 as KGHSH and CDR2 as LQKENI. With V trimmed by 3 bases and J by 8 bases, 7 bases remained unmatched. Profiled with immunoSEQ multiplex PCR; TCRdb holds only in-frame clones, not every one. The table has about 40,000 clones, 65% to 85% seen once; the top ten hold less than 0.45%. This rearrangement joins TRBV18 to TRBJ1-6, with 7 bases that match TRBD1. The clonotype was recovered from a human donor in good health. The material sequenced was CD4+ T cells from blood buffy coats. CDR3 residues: CASSPRGQLDSPLHF. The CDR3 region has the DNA TGTGCCAGCTCACCTAGGGGACAGTTAGATTCACCCCTCCACTTT.